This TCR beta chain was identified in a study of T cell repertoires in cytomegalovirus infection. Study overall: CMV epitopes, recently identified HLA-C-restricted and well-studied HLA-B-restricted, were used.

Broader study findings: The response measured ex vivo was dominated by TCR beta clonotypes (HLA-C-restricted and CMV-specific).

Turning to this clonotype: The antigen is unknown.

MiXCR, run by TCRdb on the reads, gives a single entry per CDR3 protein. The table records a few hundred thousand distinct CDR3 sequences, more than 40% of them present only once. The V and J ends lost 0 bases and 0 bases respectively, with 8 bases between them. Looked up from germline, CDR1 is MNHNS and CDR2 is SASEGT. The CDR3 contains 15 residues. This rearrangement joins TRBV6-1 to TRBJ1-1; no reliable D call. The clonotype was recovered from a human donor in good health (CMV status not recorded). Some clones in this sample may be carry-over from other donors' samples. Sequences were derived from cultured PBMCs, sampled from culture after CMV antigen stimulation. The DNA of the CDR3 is TGTGCCAGCAGTGAAGCGCGGCAGTTGAACACTGAAGCTTTCTTT. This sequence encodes CASSEARQLNTEAFF.